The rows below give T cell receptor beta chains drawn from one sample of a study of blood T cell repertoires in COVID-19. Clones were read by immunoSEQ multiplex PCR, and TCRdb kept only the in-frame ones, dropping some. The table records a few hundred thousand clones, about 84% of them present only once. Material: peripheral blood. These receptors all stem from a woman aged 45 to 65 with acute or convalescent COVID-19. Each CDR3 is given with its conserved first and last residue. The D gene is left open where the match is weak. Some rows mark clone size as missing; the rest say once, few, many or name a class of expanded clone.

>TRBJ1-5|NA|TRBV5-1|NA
CASSFSGDQPQHF
TGCGCCAGCAGCTTCTCCGGGGATCAGCCCCAGCATTTT
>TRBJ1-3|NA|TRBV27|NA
CASSPSPFFGNTIYF
TGTGCCAGCAGTCCCAGTCCGTTCTTTGGAAACACCATATATTTT
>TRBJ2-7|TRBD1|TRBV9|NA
CASSVSGQGSSYEQYF
TGTGCCAGCAGCGTTTCGGGACAGGGTTCTTCCTACGAGCAGTACTTC
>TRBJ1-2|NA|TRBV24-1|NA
CATSVGADYGYTF
TGTGCCACCAGTGTAGGGGCAGACTATGGCTACACCTTC
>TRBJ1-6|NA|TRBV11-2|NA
CASSSENLPLHF
TGTGCCAGCAGCTCCGAGAATCTTCCCCTCCACTTT
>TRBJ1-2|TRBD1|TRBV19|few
CASTDRGANYGYTF
TGTGCCAGCACGGACAGGGGTGCTAACTATGGCTACACCTTC
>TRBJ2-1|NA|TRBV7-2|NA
CASSLGTQGEQFF
TGTGCCAGCAGCTTAGGGACCCAGGGAGAGCAGTTCTTC
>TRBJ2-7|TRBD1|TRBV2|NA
CASSDRGHSYEQYF
TGTGCCAGCAGTGACAGGGGGCACTCCTACGAGCAGTACTTC
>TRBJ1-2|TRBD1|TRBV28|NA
CASSRGQYYGYTF
TGTGCCAGCAGTAGGGGACAGTACTATGGCTACACCTTC
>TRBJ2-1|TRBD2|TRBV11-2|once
CASSSVGRAEFF
TGTGCCAGCAGCTCCGTCGGGAGGGCCGAATTCTTC
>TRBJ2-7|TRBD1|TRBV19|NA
CASSKGQGWSYEQYF
TGTGCCAGTAGTAAAGGACAGGGTTGGTCCTACGAGCAGTACTTC
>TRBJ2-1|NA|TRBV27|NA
CASSLSGSSYNEQFF
TGTGCCAGCAGTTTATCCGGGAGCTCCTACAATGAGCAGTTCTTC
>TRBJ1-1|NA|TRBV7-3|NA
CASSTDWNTEAFF
TGTGCCAGCTCGACGGACTGGAACACTGAAGCTTTCTTT
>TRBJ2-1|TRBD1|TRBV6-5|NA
CASRVTGDNEQFF
TGTGCCAGCAGGGTGACAGGGGACAATGAGCAGTTCTTC
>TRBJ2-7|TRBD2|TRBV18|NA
CASSPPFSFSQGRASGSLYGEQYF
TGTGCCAGCTCACCACCGTTTTCTTTTTCACAGGGAAGAGCTAGCGGGAGCCTCTACGGCGAGCAGTACTTC
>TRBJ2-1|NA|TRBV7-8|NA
CASSSRQLNEQFF
TGTGCCAGCAGCTCGAGACAGCTTAATGAGCAGTTCTTC
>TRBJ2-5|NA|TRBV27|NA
CASSAAGLQETQYF
TGTGCCAGCAGTGCTGCGGGACTCCAGGAGACCCAGTACTTC
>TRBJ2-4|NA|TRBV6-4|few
CASSESEQLNIQYF
TGTGCCAGCAGTGAATCGGAACAGCTCAACATTCAGTACTTC
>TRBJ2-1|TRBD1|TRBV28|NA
CASSSGQGAYNEQFF
TGTGCCAGCAGTTCGGGACAGGGGGCCTACAATGAGCAGTTCTTC
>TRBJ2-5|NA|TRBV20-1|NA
CSASPPRPLGEETQYF
TGCAGTGCTAGTCCCCCTAGACCCCTCGGTGAGGAGACCCAGTACTTC
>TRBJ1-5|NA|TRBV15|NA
CATRMDLLRNQPQHF
TGTGCCACCAGGATGGACTTACTACGCAATCAGCCCCAGCATTTT
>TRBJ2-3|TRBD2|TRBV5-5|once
CASSLTVTSGIEDTQYF
TGTGCCAGCAGCCTGACTGTGACTAGCGGGATAGAGGATACGCAGTATTTT
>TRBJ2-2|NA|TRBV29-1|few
CSGGQPNTGELFF
TGCAGCGGAGGGCAGCCGAACACCGGGGAGCTGTTTTTT
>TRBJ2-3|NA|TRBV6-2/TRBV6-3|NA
CASSYPRVSTDTQYF
TGTGCCAGCAGTTACCCGCGGGTCAGCACAGATACGCAGTATTTT
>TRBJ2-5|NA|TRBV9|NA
CASSRTRQETQYF
TGTGCCAGCAGCCGGACTCGTCAAGAGACCCAGTACTTC
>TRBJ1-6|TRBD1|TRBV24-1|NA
CATSDRDRYSYNSPLHF
TGTGCCACCAGTGATAGGGACAGGTATTCCTATAATTCACCCCTCCACTTT
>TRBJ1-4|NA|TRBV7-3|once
CASSPTGGTNEKLFF
TGTGCCAGCAGCCCAACGGGGGGAACTAATGAAAAACTGTTTTTT
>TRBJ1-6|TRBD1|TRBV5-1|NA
CASSLGQGLSRNSPLHF
TGCGCCAGCAGCTTGGGACAGGGTCTTTCGCGGAATTCACCCCTCCACTTT
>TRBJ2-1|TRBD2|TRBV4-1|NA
CASSQALAGDNEQFF
TGCGCCAGCAGCCAAGCACTAGCGGGAGATAATGAGCAGTTCTTC
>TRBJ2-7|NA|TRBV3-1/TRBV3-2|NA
CASSQRRDEQYF
TGTGCCAGCAGCCAACGGCGGGACGAGCAGTACTTC
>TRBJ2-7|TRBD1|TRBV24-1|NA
CATSDRTGRPYEQYF
TGTGCCACCAGTGACCGGACAGGGAGGCCCTACGAGCAGTACTTC
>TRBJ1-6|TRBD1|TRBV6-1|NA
CASRERDRVLRSPLHF
TGTGCCAGCAGGGAACGCGACAGGGTATTACGTTCACCCCTCCACTTT
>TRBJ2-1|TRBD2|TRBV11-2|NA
CASSTRLAGGNEQFF
TGTGCCAGCAGCACACGACTAGCGGGAGGCAATGAGCAGTTCTTC
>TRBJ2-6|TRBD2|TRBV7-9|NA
CASSFNPGGLSGANVLTF
TGTGCCAGCAGCTTTAACCCGGGGGGGCTTTCTGGGGCCAACGTCCTGACTTTC
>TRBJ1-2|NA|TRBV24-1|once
CATSDSYGYTF
TGTGCCACCAGTGATTCATATGGCTACACCTTC
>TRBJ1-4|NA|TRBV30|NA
CAWTSPGGPSEKLFF
TGTGCCTGGACCTCACCGGGGGGTCCTTCGGAAAAACTGTTTTTT
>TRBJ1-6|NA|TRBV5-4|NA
CASSPSTGRDSPLHF
TGTGCCAGCAGCCCGTCGACAGGTCGGGATTCACCCCTCCACTTT
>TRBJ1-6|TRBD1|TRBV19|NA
CASSGTANSPLHF
TGTGCCAGTAGTGGGACAGCTAATTCACCCCTCCACTTT
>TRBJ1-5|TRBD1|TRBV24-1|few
CATSDQSGTGGPGQPQHF
TGTGCCACCAGTGACCAATCCGGGACAGGGGGTCCAGGTCAGCCCCAGCATTTT
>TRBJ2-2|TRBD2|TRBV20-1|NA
CSASLGLAGTGELFF
TGCAGTGCTAGTCTCGGACTAGCGGGAACCGGGGAGCTGTTTTTT
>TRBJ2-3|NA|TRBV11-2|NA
CASSPRVGADTQYF
TGTGCCAGCAGCCCCCGTGTCGGGGCAGATACGCAGTATTTT
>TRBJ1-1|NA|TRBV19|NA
CASSMGSSNTEAFF
TGTGCCAGTAGTATGGGGAGTTCGAACACTGAAGCTTTCTTT
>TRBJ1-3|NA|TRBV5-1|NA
CASSLQGGLTGNTIYF
TGCGCCAGCAGTTTACAGGGTGGCCTCACTGGAAACACCATATATTTT
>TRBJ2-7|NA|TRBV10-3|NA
CAISESGVSSYEQYF
TGTGCCATCAGTGAGTCCGGGGTTAGCTCCTACGAGCAGTACTTC
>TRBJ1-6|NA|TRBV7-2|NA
CASSLRTALNSPLHF
TGTGCCAGCAGCTTACGGACAGCCCTTAATTCACCCCTCCACTTT
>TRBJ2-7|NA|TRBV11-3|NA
CASSLEAGSYEQYF
TGTGCCAGCAGCTTAGAAGCTGGGAGTTACGAGCAGTACTTC
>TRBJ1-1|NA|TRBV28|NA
CASSSLTVEAFF
TGTGCCAGCAGTTCCCTGACTGTCGAAGCTTTCTTT
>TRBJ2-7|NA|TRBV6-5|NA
CASNNPYEQYF
TGTGCCAGCAACAATCCCTACGAGCAGTACTTC
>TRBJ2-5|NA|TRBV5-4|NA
CASSQGGGGPSETQYF
TGTGCCAGCAGCCAGGGTGGTGGCGGACCGAGCGAGACCCAGTACTTC
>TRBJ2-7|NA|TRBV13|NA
CASSLGRGTYEQYF
TGTGCCAGCAGCTTAGGGAGGGGGACCTACGAGCAGTACTTC
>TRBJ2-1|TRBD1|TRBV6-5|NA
CASNSGQGTYNEQFF
TGTGCCAGCAACTCAGGACAGGGAACTTACAATGAGCAGTTCTTC
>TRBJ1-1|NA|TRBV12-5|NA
CASGLQENTEAFF
TGTGCTAGTGGTTTACAGGAGAACACTGAAGCTTTCTTT
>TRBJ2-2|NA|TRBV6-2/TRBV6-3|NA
CASSQDSRYTNTGELFF
TGTGCCAGCAGTCAGGACAGCAGATACACGAACACCGGGGAGCTGTTTTTT
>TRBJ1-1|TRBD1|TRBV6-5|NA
CASDRENTEAFF
TGTGCCAGCGACAGGGAGAACACTGAAGCTTTCTTT
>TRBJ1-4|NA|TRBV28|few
CASFPSRGGDEKLFF
TGTGCCAGCTTTCCCTCCCGAGGGGGTGATGAAAAACTGTTTTTT